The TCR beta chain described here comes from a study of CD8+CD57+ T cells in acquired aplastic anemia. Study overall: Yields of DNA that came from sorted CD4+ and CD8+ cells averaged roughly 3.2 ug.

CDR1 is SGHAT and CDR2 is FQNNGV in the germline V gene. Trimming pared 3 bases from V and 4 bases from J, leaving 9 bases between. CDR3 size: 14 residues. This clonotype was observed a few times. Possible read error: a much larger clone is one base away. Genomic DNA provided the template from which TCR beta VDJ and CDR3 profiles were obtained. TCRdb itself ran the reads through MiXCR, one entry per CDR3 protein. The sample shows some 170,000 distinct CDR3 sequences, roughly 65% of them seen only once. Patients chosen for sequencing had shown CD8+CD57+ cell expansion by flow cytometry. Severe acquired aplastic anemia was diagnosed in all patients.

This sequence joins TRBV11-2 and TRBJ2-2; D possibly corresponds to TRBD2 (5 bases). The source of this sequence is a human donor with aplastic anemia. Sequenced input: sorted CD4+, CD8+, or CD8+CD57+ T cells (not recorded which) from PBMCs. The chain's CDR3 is CASSLGRGTGELFF. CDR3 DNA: TGTGCCAGCAGCTTGGGCCGGGGCACCGGGGAGCTGTTTTTT. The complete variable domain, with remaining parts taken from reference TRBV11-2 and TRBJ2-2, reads EAGVAQSPRYKIIEKRQSVAFWCNPISGHATLYWYQQILGQGPKLLIQFQNNGVVDDSQLPKDRFSAERLKGVDSTLKIQPAKLEDSAVYLCASSLGRGTGELFFGEGSRLTVL.